Included here is one T cell receptor (beta chain) sequence, with context. Its target is unknown. This CDR3 comprises 14 residues. Germline CDR1 LNHDA, CDR2 SQIVND (reference sequence). V was cut by 3 bases and J by 4 bases, with 13 bases left in between. Healthy bone marrow donors made up the donors. These data originate in a study of cytomegalovirus exposure and HLA in healthy donors. Across the study: An analysis done earlier identified 95 million to 140 million unique TCR beta sequences from about 179 million T cells. General observations from the study: Highest at DRB1 and lowest at HLA-C, TCR association rates differed among HLA loci in a later analysis.

PCR was performed using 60 Vbeta and 13 Jbeta primers. Some clones are missing from TCRdb's copy, which holds only in-frame ones; the method was immunoSEQ multiplex PCR. This sample has about 120,000 clones, with around 79% found just once. V is TRBV19 and J is TRBJ2-7, with D tentatively TRBD2 (5 bases). Sequencing used PBMCs. The sequence was collected from a woman between 25 and 40 years old in good health and CMV-seropositive. The CDR3 region has the DNA TGTGCCAGTAGTATGTACGGGGATACATACGAGCAGTACTTC. Amino acid sequence: CASSMYGDTYEQYF.